The rows below give T cell receptor beta chains drawn from one sample of a study. TCRdb itself ran the 5' RACE reads through MiXCR, one entry per CDR3 protein. In the table there are thousands of distinct CDR3 sequences, around half of which are singletons. Input material: memory CD4+ T cells sorted from a lymph node. These receptors were obtained from a female donor with breast cancer. Each CDR3 is given with its conserved first and last residue. The D gene is left open where the match is weak. The listing skips clone size in some rows; elsewhere it reads once, few, many or a size class.

>TRBV6-5|TRBJ1-2|.|.
TGTGCCAGCAGTCACGGACGGATCGGAGCTAACTATGGCTACACCTTC
CASSHGRIGANYGYTF
>TRBV2|TRBJ2-7|.|.
TGTGCCAGCAACGGTGGCGAGCAGTACTTC
CASNGGEQYF
>TRBV5-1|TRBJ2-3|.|TRBD1
TGCGCCAGCAGCTTGGGCCCGACAGGGAGCAGCACAGATACGCAGTATTTT
CASSLGPTGSSTDTQYF
>TRBV24-1|TRBJ2-3|.|.
TGTGCCACCAGTGATTCCTCACCCGGAAGGACAGATACGCAGTATTTT
CATSDSSPGRTDTQYF
>TRBV7-2|TRBJ2-2|.|.
TGTGCCAGCAGCTTAGAACGGGACGTCTCGAACACCGGGGAGCTGTTTTTT
CASSLERDVSNTGELFF
>TRBV28|TRBJ1-1|.|.
TGTGCCAGCAGTTTCAGGGGTGGCGGCACTGAAGCTTCCTTT
CASSFRGGGTEASF
>TRBV5-1|TRBJ2-7|.|.
TGCGCCAGCAGCTCGAGGGGCTACGAGCAGTACTTC
CASSSRGYEQYF
>TRBV5-1|TRBJ2-5|.|TRBD2
TGCGCCAGCACCCTAGCGGGTCAGAAGACCCAGAACTTC
CASTLAGQKTQNF
>TRBV5-1|TRBJ2-1|.|TRBD2
TGCGCCAGCAGCTGGGGGGGAGCGGGGGCCTACAATGAGCAGTTCTTC
CASSWGGAGAYNEQFF
>TRBV21-1|TRBJ2-7|.|.
TGTGCCAGCAGGATAAAGCGGGACGGGGAATACGAGCAGTACTTC
CASRIKRDGEYEQYF
>TRBV19|TRBJ2-7|few|TRBD2
TGTGCCAGCAGTCGCGGGCTAGCGGGGGGACAAGAGCAGTACTTC
CASSRGLAGGQEQYF
>TRBV20-1|TRBJ2-3|.|.
TGCAGTGCTGTCGCCGGACCTGCAGATACGCAGTATTTT
CSAVAGPADTQYF
>TRBV4-2|TRBJ2-5|.|.
TGTGCCAGCAGCCAAGAACAGGGCCAAGAGACCCAGTACTTC
CASSQEQGQETQYF
>TRBV20-1|TRBJ2-7|few|.
TGCAGTGCAGCCGGGACGAGGAGCTCCTACGAGCAGTACTTC
CSAAGTRSSYEQYF
>TRBV30|TRBJ2-1|.|.
TGTGCCTGGAGTGTAGATCGCTACCCGAAGCAGTTCTTC
CAWSVDRYPKQFF
>TRBV18|TRBJ2-5|.|.
TGTGCCAGCTCACCAAGGGTAGCGCAAGAGACCCAGTACTTC
CASSPRVAQETQYF
>TRBV20-1|TRBJ1-1|.|.
TGCTCGCTTGGGGGGAACACTGAAGCTTTCTTT
CSLGGNTEAFF
>TRBV27|TRBJ2-1|.|TRBD1
TGTGCCAGCAGTTTGGGGACAGGGTACAATGAGCAGTTCTTC
CASSLGTGYNEQFF
>TRBV7-3|TRBJ2-2|.|.
TGTGCCAGCAGCCCAAACAGGGCAGGGGCAGCCGGGGAGCTGTTTTTT
CASSPNRAGAAGELFF
>TRBV23-1|TRBJ1-5|.|.
TGCGCCAGCAGTCAATCGGTACCTGTTCAGGATAGCAATCAGCCCCAGCATTTT
CASSQSVPVQDSNQPQHF
>TRBV20-1|TRBJ1-3|few|.
TGCAGTGCCACAACAGAGTTTGGAAACACCATATATTTT
CSATTEFGNTIYF
>TRBV4-1|TRBJ1-5|few|TRBD1
TGCGCCAGCAGCCAAGTTCCGGGACAGGAATTTCAGCCCCAGCATTTT
CASSQVPGQEFQPQHF
>TRBV20-1|TRBJ2-7|few|TRBD1
TGCAGTGTTCCTGGGACAGGGGGATTCTATTACGAGCAGAACTTC
CSVPGTGGFYYEQNF
>TRBV10-3|TRBJ2-5|.|TRBD1
TGTGCCATCAGACCCCCAGGGGGCGTAGAGACCCAGTACTTC
CAIRPPGGVETQYF
>TRBV11-2|TRBJ2-5|.|.
TGTGCCAGCAGCTTAGATAAGGGTGGGACCCAGTACTTC
CASSLDKGGTQYF
>TRBV4-3|TRBJ2-7|few|TRBD1
TGCGCCAGCAGCCAATATCAGGGACAGGGATACGAGCAGTACTTC
CASSQYQGQGYEQYF
>TRBV20-1|TRBJ2-3|medium-sized|.
TGCAGTGCTACCAGGATGGGGCTTGGAGCAGATACGCAGTATTTT
CSATRMGLGADTQYF
>TRBV20-1|TRBJ2-3|.|TRBD2
TGCAGTGCTAGAGATCTGCCTAGCGGGAGTAATACGCAGTATTTT
CSARDLPSGSNTQYF
>TRBV29-1|TRBJ2-3|few|TRBD1
TGCAGCGTTGTCCAGGGGGCCATCACAGATACGCAGTATTTT
CSVVQGAITDTQYF
>TRBV7-8|TRBJ2-5|.|TRBD1
TGTGCCAGCAGCCTGCACCGGGACAGGGGACGGGATGGCCAAGAGACCCAGTACTTC
CASSLHRDRGRDGQETQYF
>TRBV12-3/TRBV12-4|TRBJ1-1|few|.
TGTGCCAGCAGTTTTCTGAGGGCGAACACTGAAGCTTTCTTT
CASSFLRANTEAFF
>TRBV20-1|TRBJ1-1|.|.
TGCAGTGCTAGAATGATCAGATACCTTAACACTGAAGCTTTCTTT
CSARMIRYLNTEAFF
>TRBV4-2|TRBJ1-2|.|.
TGTGCCAGCAGCCAAGAGCGGGTCTATGGCTACACCTTC
CASSQERVYGYTF
>TRBV29-1|TRBJ1-2|few|.
TGCAGCGTGGGTGCCACTTTAGGCTACACCTTC
CSVGATLGYTF
>TRBV7-3|TRBJ2-1|.|.
TGTGCCAGCAGCCAAGACTCGGGACCCTCCTACAATGAGCAGTTCTTC
CASSQDSGPSYNEQFF
>TRBV18|TRBJ2-1|.|.
TGTGCCAGCTCACCATTTCCTAGGGATGAGCAGTTCTTC
CASSPFPRDEQFF
>TRBV12-3/TRBV12-4|TRBJ1-3|few|.
TGTGCCAGCAGACATACAGCGACCTCTGGAAACACCATATATTTT
CASRHTATSGNTIYF
>TRBV4-2|TRBJ1-2|.|.
TGTGCCAGCAGCCAAAGGGTTGTAGCATCCTATGGCTACACCTTC
CASSQRVVASYGYTF
>TRBV7-3|TRBJ2-3|.|.
TGTGTCAGCAGCCCCAGCGCAGATACGCAGTATTTT
CVSSPSADTQYF
>TRBV20-1|TRBJ1-5|few|TRBD1
TGCAGTGCTAGTATCGGGTACATTCAGGGGGTAATTGATCAGCCCCAGCATTTT
CSASIGYIQGVIDQPQHF
>TRBV28|TRBJ1-2|few|.
TGTGCCAGCAGGAACCTCTATGGCTACACCTTC
CASRNLYGYTF
>TRBV4-1|TRBJ2-7|.|.
TGCGCCAGCAGACCAATTGGACAGCAACACGAGCAGTACTTC
CASRPIGQQHEQYF
>TRBV6-6|TRBJ2-1|medium-sized|.
TGTGCCAGCGGGACGAACAATGAGCAGTTCTTC
CASGTNNEQFF
>TRBV9|TRBJ2-7|.|TRBD2
TGTGCCAGCAGCGCCTTGAGCGGGGGCGGAGACGAGCAGTACTTC
CASSALSGGGDEQYF
>TRBV6-1|TRBJ2-3|.|TRBD2
TGTGCCAGCACCCAGCGGGAGAGGGGAGATACGCAGTATTTT
CASTQRERGDTQYF
>TRBV11-2|TRBJ2-3|.|.
TGTGCCAGCAGCTTTTTGGGGGACTCCGATACGCAGTATTTT
CASSFLGDSDTQYF
>TRBV5-4|TRBJ2-5|once|TRBD2
TGTGCCAGCAGCGCGACTAGCGGGAGGGTAAAGACCCAGTACTTC
CASSATSGRVKTQYF
>TRBV15|TRBJ1-1|.|.
TGTGCCACCGGACAGATGAACACTGAAGCTTTCTTT
CATGQMNTEAFF
>TRBV27|TRBJ2-5|.|.
TGTGCCAGCAGTTCCACCCCAGAGGTGTACCAGTACTTC
CASSSTPEVYQYF
>TRBV30|TRBJ1-1|once|TRBD1
TGTGCCTGGAGTGTATACCACAACAGGGGGCGTAAAGTTGATCACACTGAAGCTTTCTTT
CAWSVYHNRGRKVDHTEAFF
>TRBV6-5|TRBJ2-5|.|.
TGTGCCAGCAGAAGGGTAGGTAGTGAGACCCAGTACTTC
CASRRVGSETQYF